The clone carrying this T cell receptor (beta chain) was picked up one time. Its antigen is not known. CDR1 is LNHDA and CDR2 is SQIVND in the germline V gene (reference sequence). This CDR3 has 16 amino acids. Trimming removed 5 bases from V and 6 bases from J; junction bases left unmatched: 8. The sample comes from a study of OX40 agonist ivuxolimab in advanced cancers. On the study more broadly: Of the participants, approximately 40% had some prior anti-PD-1, anti-PD-L1 or anti-CTLA-4 therapy, which was allowed.

Overall study findings and caveats: At doses 0.1 to 3.0 mg/kg, CD4+ and CD8+ clones expanded.

Repertoires were generated with immunoSEQ multiplex PCR, while TCRdb's copy carries only in-frame clones and drops some. There are about 68,000 clones in the sample; roughly 86% occur only once, and 2% to 2.5% lies in the top ten. The TCR originated in an adult with an advanced solid tumor such as melanoma, head and neck, liver or kidney cancer. This specimen was CD4+ or CD8+ T cells sorted from blood, taken in a trial of the OX40 agonist ivuxolimab. The chain couples TRBV19 to TRBJ2-3, with 13 bases matching TRBD2. Here the CDR3 reads CASSGTSGIPGDTQYF. As DNA, the CDR3 is TGTGCCAGTAGTGGGACTAGCGGGATCCCGGGGGATACGCAGTATTTT.